Listed here is a single TCR beta chain. The data stem from a study of PD-1 and CTLA-4 blockade in melanoma. This table comes from immunoSEQ multiplex PCR, and its TCRdb copy is limited to in-frame clones, with some not included. The sample carries 25,000 to 35,000 clones, 85% to 95% recorded once. The CDR3 has 12 amino acids. Germline CDR1 WNHNN, CDR2 SYGVQD (reference sequence). Trimming removed 3 bases at V and 3 bases at J, with 6 bases between. The chain links TRBV10-1 to TRBJ2-7; D remains ambiguous. The receptor's source is a human donor with melanoma. Sequenced here: CD8+ T cells from peripheral blood, sampled from a patient given anti-PD-1 treatment. CDR3 in amino acids: CASSDGDYEQYF. The CDR3 nucleotides read TGCGCCAGCAGTGACGGTGACTACGAGCAGTACTTC.